The rows below give T cell receptor beta chains drawn from one sample of a study of blood T cell repertoires in COVID-19. Here immunoSEQ multiplex PCR was the method, and the copy in TCRdb shows in-frame clones only, minus some. The sample carries 50,000 to 55,000 clones, 85% to 90% recorded once. Material: peripheral blood. The receptors originated from a man between 45 and 60 years old with acute or convalescent COVID-19. Each CDR3 is given with its conserved first and last residue. Fields, in order: clone size, D gene, J gene, V gene, CDR3 protein, CDR3 DNA. D genes are given only for firm matches. Some rows have no size entry. The others give once, few or many, or a class for an expanded clone.

>once|TRBD1|TRBJ1-4|TRBV28
CASSLPDRGFEKLFF
TGTGCCAGCAGTTTGCCGGACAGGGGGTTTGAAAAACTGTTTTTT
>-|TRBD1|TRBJ2-7|TRBV10-2
CASRSSGTGDPYEQYF
TGCGCCAGCAGGAGCTCTGGGACAGGGGACCCCTACGAGCAGTACTTC
>-|-|TRBJ2-1|TRBV6-5
CASSYSKFASGYEQFF
TGTGCCAGCAGTTACTCGAAGTTTGCCTCGGGTTATGAGCAGTTCTTC
>-|TRBD2|TRBJ2-1|TRBV6-5
CASSSAAGGRNEQFF
TGTGCCAGCAGTTCTGCCGCGGGGGGGAGGAATGAGCAGTTCTTC
>few|TRBD1|TRBJ1-1|TRBV7-6
CASSLWTGVDTEAFF
TGTGCCAGCAGCCTTTGGACAGGGGTGGACACTGAAGCTTTCTTT
>-|TRBD2|TRBJ2-1|TRBV19
CASSIVASGRREQFF
TGTGCCAGTAGTATAGTGGCTAGCGGGAGACGTGAGCAGTTCTTC
>-|TRBD1|TRBJ2-7|TRBV27
CASSLRGPSQSYEQYF
TGTGCCAGCAGTTTAAGGGGGCCTAGCCAGTCCTACGAGCAGTACTTC
>-|TRBD2|TRBJ2-5|TRBV4-2
CASSQVLAGDETQYF
TGTGCCAGCAGCCAAGTATTAGCGGGGGATGAGACCCAGTACTTC
>once|-|TRBJ1-2|TRBV29-1
CSVTGTRIYGYTF
TGCAGCGTTACAGGGACGAGAATCTATGGCTACACCTTC
>few|-|TRBJ1-4|TRBV5-5
CASTRVFATNEKLFF
TGTGCCAGCACCAGGGTTTTCGCAACTAATGAAAAACTGTTTTTT
>-|-|TRBJ2-7|TRBV13
CASSLVGLGGSYEQYF
TGTGCCAGCAGCTTAGTAGGGTTAGGGGGCTCCTACGAGCAGTACTTC
>-|-|TRBJ1-5|TRBV5-4
CASSFRGNQPQHF
TGTGCCAGCAGCTTCAGGGGCAATCAGCCCCAGCATTTT
>few|TRBD2|TRBJ2-1|TRBV9
CASSVLAGANEQFF
TGTGCCAGCAGCGTCCTAGCGGGAGCGAATGAGCAGTTCTTC
>-|-|TRBJ1-1|TRBV14
CASSLVNTEAFF
TGTGCCAGCAGCTTAGTGAACACTGAAGCTTTCTTT
>-|-|TRBJ2-1|TRBV11-3
CASSLVRHSSSYNEQFF
TGTGCCAGCAGCTTAGTTAGACACTCTTCCTCCTACAATGAGCAGTTCTTC
>-|-|TRBJ2-4|TRBV5-1
CASSHMAQGNIQYF
TGCGCCAGCAGCCACATGGCGCAGGGGAACATTCAGTACTTC
>-|-|TRBJ1-1|TRBV30
CAWSPQGGWTEAFF
TGTGCCTGGAGCCCCCAGGGAGGATGGACTGAAGCTTTCTTT
>-|TRBD2|TRBJ2-7|TRBV9
CASSVAGGTYEQYF
TGTGCCAGCAGCGTAGCGGGAGGGACCTACGAGCAGTACTTC